The clone carrying this T cell receptor (beta chain) showed up just a few times. Specified treatment: preoperative locoregional IRX-2 cytokine immunotherapy. Samples came from a phase Ib trial of preoperative locoregional IRX-2 cytokine immunotherapy. This sample is drawn from a study of preoperative IRX-2 immunotherapy in early breast cancer. The protocol was immunoSEQ multiplex PCR, while the TCRdb copy is restricted to in-frame clones and leaves out a portion. The data show about 42,000 clones, approximately 80% seen once. CDR1 and CDR2 from the germline V gene are MNHGY and SAAAGT. J gave up 2 bases and V 6 bases, and 13 bases lay outside the gene matches. The CDR3 has 19 residues.

This receptor was obtained from a human donor with breast cancer. The chain links TRBV6-8 to TRBJ2-3; TRBD2 matches at 14 bases. Source: tumor tissue, taken after IRX-2 immunotherapy. This CDR3 is CASSYRVGLAGGLTDTQYF. The CDR3 DNA reads as TGTGCCAGCAGCTACAGGGTAGGACTAGCGGGGGGCCTCACAGATACGCAGTATTTT.